The 13 T cell receptor beta chains given below trace back to one sample, sequenced in a study of shared clonotypes between healthy human individuals. Data came from immunoSEQ multiplex PCR; TCRdb stores just in-frame clones and leaves some out. This table has roughly 760,000 clones, approximately 79% appearing once. The sample taken for sequencing was memory CD4+ T cells sorted from blood. This sample's subset: CD45RA-negative fraction. These TCRs come from a woman under 40 in good health.

On this clone: One base away lies a much larger clone, so this may be a sequencing read error. The sample carries other DNA sequences with the same CDR3. The V and J genes are TRBV2 and TRBJ2-5; the D is unclear. This CDR3 region has 11 residues. V was cut by 6 bases and J by 5 bases, with 7 bases left in between. Germline CDR1 and CDR2: SNHLY and FYNNEI. The CDR3 protein is CASSPEETQYF. The CDR3 nucleotides are TGTGCCAGCAGCCCCGAGGAGACCCAGTACTTC. The full variable domain, its missing parts supplied by reference TRBV2 and TRBJ2-5, is EPEVTQTPSHQVTQMGQEVILRCVPISNHLYFYWYRQILGQKVEFLVSFYNNEISEKSEIFDDQFSVERPDGSNFTLKIRSTKLEDSAMYFCASSPEETQYFGPGTRLLVL.

This clone was found a few times. Other DNA sequences in the sample encode the same CDR3. The rearrangement joins TRBV5-1 to TRBJ2-2; D possibly matches TRBD1 or TRBD2 (5 bases each). The CDR3 totals 13 residues. V was cut by 4 bases and J by 4 bases, with 8 bases left in between. Germline assignment: CDR1 SGHRS and CDR2 YFSETQ. The CDR3 is CASSGDLTGELFF. The DNA of the CDR3 is TGCGCCAGCAGCGGGGACCTCACCGGGGAGCTGTTTTTT.

V and J are TRBV6-6 and TRBJ1-2; D may be TRBD1 (5 bases). The CDR3 runs 12 residues. V lost 7 bases, J lost 8 bases, and 14 bases lay in between. In germline, CDR1 is MNHNY, CDR2 SVGAGI (reference sequence). The CDR3 nucleotides are TGTGCCAGCACGCGGGGGATGGACGGCTACACCTTC. Translating it yields CASTRGMDGYTF.

CDR3 sequence reads: CASSEVWTVRPNTEAFF. As DNA, the CDR3 is TGTGCCAGCAGTGAAGTCTGGACAGTCCGCCCTAACACTGAAGCTTTCTTT. The gene calls are TRBV6-1 and TRBJ1-1; possible D gene TRBD1, 6 bases. The CDR3 has 17 amino acids. V lost 1 base and J 2 bases, leaving 17 bases between the germline ends. The V gene's germline CDR1 is MNHNS and CDR2 SASEGT.

The genes are TRBV10-2 and TRBJ2-5, with 8 bases fitting TRBD2. Unmatched junction bases numbered 2, after V lost 4 bases and J lost 1 base. The CDR3 is 14 amino acids. The germline gives CDR1 WSHSY, CDR2 SAAADI. The CDR3: CASSGTSGQETQYF. As DNA, the CDR3 is TGCGCCAGCAGTGGCACTAGCGGCCAAGAGACCCAGTACTTC.

This clone has at least ten counts. At one of its ends the junction is not consistent with the germline gene, which may arise from a read error. The CDR3 spells CASSLAGAFGF. DNA for the CDR3: TGTGCCAGCAGCTTAGCAGGGGCATTTGGCTTC. The chain links TRBV7-8 to TRBJ2-7, with a weak D call TRBD1 (5 bases). This CDR3 has 11 residues. Germline V CDR1 and CDR2: SGHVS, FQNEAQ.

In its sample, this clone was seen a few times. The rearrangement joins TRBV5-1 to TRBJ2-1, with D maybe TRBD1 (6 bases). Germline V gives CDR1 SGHRS, CDR2 YFSETQ. Trimming left V 2 bases short and J 7 bases short, with 16 bases between. This CDR3 is built from 15 residues. The CDR3 DNA reads TGCGCCAGCAGCTTATCCAGGGGTAGTATGAATGAGCAGTTCTTC. The encoded protein is CASSLSRGSMNEQFF.

The rearrangement joins TRBV6-6 to TRBJ2-2; 8 bases are a match to TRBD2. Germline CDR1 and CDR2: MNHNY and SVGAGI (reference sequence). Losses at the gene ends were 6 bases for V and 7 bases for J; bases not matched to a gene: 10. The length of the CDR3 is 15 residues. The DNA of the CDR3 is TGTGCCAGCAGGGTTTATAGCGGGATTAGCGGGGAGCTGTTTTTT. This encodes CASRVYSGISGELFF.

On this clone itself: Other nucleotide sequences in the sample specify the same CDR3. The rearrangement joins TRBV18 to TRBJ2-7; D is uncertain. Between the trimmed V and J ends, which lost 2 bases and 7 bases, there was a span of 6 bases. Per the germline V gene, CDR1 is KGHSH and CDR2 is LQKENI. The CDR3 length is 11 residues. The CDR3 region is CASSPSEEQYF. The CDR3 DNA follows: TGTGCCAGCTCACCATCTGAGGAGCAGTACTTC.

This clone was recorded a few times. The genes are TRBV30 and TRBJ2-5, with 8 bases matching TRBD2. The J call may be in error: the DNA end matches TRBJ2-7 better. The CDR3 has 15 amino acids. Germline V gene lookup returns CDR1 GTSNPN and CDR2 SVGIG (reference sequence). In nucleotides, the CDR3 is TGTGCCTGCACCCCTAAACGCGGGGGGAACTACGAGCAGTACTTC. This translates into CACTPKRGGNYEQYF.

This chain links TRBV25-1 with TRBJ2-1, with 8 positions matching TRBD1. The ends lost 3 bases at V and 13 bases at J; junction bases unmatched: 5. The CDR3 covers 12 residues. The V gene's germline CDR1 is MGHDK and CDR2 SYGVNS. The CDR3 protein is CASSDAGTGQFF. CDR3 in DNA: TGTGCCAGCAGTGACGCCGGGACAGGTCAGTTCTTC. Based on the CDR3 plus reference TRBV25-1 and TRBJ2-1, the full variable domain is EADIYQTPRYLVIGTGKKITLECSQTMGHDKMYWYQQDPGMELHLIHYSYGVNSTEKGDLSSESTVSRIRTEHFPLTLESARPSHTSQYLCASSDAGTGQFFGPGTRLTVL.

J is TRBJ2-2 and V is TRBV28; 11 bases are a match to TRBD2. The germline V gene has CDR1 MDHEN and CDR2 SYDVKM. The V gene end was trimmed by 5 bases and the J gene end by 8 bases; junction bases not matched to a gene: 7. The CDR3 spans 15 residues. The CDR3 region is CASSPRLAGIGELFF. The CDR3 DNA is TGTGCCAGCAGTCCACGACTAGCGGGGATTGGGGAGCTGTTTTTT.

The chain employs TRBV23-1 and TRBJ1-1, with D perhaps matching TRBD1 (6 bases). TRBV23-1 is identified as an open reading frame with a role that is uncertain. The CDR3 loop spans 14 amino acids. Trimming shortened V by 8 bases and J by 3 bases, and 16 bases separated the two germline ends. The CDR3 DNA is TGCGCCAGCGGTACTGGGGGGCAGGACACTGAAGCTTTCTTT. Translation: CASGTGGQDTEAFF.